This TCR beta chain emerged from a study of T cell changes during pregnancy in multiple sclerosis. The V and J ends lost 5 bases and 6 bases, in that order; junction bases with no gene match: 8. Germline assignment: CDR1 LNHDA and CDR2 SQIVND (reference sequence). This CDR3 region has 15 residues. Method: immunoSEQ multiplex PCR; TCRdb's copy keeps in-frame clones and lacks some. The table shows tens of thousands of clones, with about 92% occurring only once. The chain joins TRBV19 to TRBJ2-2, with 8 bases identical to TRBD1. The source material was peripheral blood, sampled after pregnancy. The TCR originated in a female donor with multiple sclerosis, enrolled in a pregnancy study. CDR3 sequence reads: CASSLNQGAPGELFF. DNA for the CDR3: TGTGCCAGTAGTCTAAATCAGGGGGCGCCCGGGGAGCTGTTTTTT.